This is a list of T cell receptor beta chains from one sample in a study of patients and donors after allogeneic stem cell transplantation. TCRdb called the RT-PCR reads again in MiXCR, with one record for every CDR3 protein. The data show about 410,000 distinct CDR3 sequences, around 16% seen once. Material for sequencing was blood, either unsorted or a sorted T cell fraction (not recorded which). The receptors here all came from a human donor who was either an allogeneic HSCT recipient or a stem cell or donor lymphocyte infusion donor (not recorded which). It is not recorded whose cells these are; they may come from a transplant donor. Both conserved end residues are part of each CDR3.

v_call cdr3_aa
TRBV5-1 CASSLFQGRDNSPLHF
TRBV6-1 CASSPFSGGFGYEQFF
TRBV5-1 CASSFGQSTDTQYF
TRBV3-1 CASSQDGRAGGTEAFF
TRBV28 CATVDRGSGYEQYF
TRBV4-3 CASSQEIGGNTEAFF
TRBV6-1 CASSPGLLNPTDTQYF
TRBV2 CASRPGQGQETQYF
TRBV20-1 CSARGGGGRSYNEQFF
TRBV6-1 CASRGRKGSNQPQHF
TRBV6-1 CASSAGQGGYTF
TRBV6-1 CASSDAGVGETQYF
TRBV29-1 CSVAKGARGDTQYF
TRBV6-2/TRBV6-3 CASSYGGSGRYEQYF
TRBV6-1 CASIGPPGLRNTIYF
TRBV6-2/TRBV6-3 CASRNGLYTGELFF
TRBV3-1 CASSQWGTANYEQYF
TRBV20-1 CSARPLGGRNPNEQFF
TRBV3-1 CASRLLAGIGELFF
TRBV15 CATSRESGGGWGADTQYF
TRBV5-1 CASSPGGQTWGQYF
TRBV6-5 CASSLWQGTYGYTF
TRBV5-6 CASSFGHPSDTQYF
TRBV4-2 CASSQEERGTYPDTQYF
TRBV5-4 CASSLPGTSTDTQYF
TRBV4-3 CASSQDVHRSSGANVLTF